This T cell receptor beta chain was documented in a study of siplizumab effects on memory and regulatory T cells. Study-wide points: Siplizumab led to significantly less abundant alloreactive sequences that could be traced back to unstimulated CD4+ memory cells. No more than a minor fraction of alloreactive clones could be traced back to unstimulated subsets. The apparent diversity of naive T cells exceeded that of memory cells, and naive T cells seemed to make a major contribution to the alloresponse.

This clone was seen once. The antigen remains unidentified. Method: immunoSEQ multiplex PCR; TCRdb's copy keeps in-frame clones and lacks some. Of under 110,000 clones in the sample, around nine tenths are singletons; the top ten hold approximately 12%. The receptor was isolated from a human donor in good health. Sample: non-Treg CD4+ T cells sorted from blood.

In DNA form, the CDR3 reads TGCGCCAGCAGCTTACAGAGCTCTGGAAACACCATATATTTT. It translates to CASSLQSSGNTIYF. V is TRBV5-1 and J is TRBJ1-3; D is unclear. Trimming removed 2 bases from V and 0 bases from J, with 6 bases in between. Per the germline V gene, CDR1 is SGHRS and CDR2 is YFSETQ. This CDR3 has 14 amino acids.